These 27 T cell receptor beta chains were all obtained from the same sample, sequenced in a study of T-cell reconstitution after alpha-beta-depleted transplantation in children. Library preparation (for TCRbeta) was performed with unique molecular identifiers. TCRdb independently ran MiXCR on the PCR reads; one entry per CDR3 protein. Of approximately 270,000 distinct CDR3 sequences listed, 20% to 30% are singletons. The input for sequencing was PBMCs, mostly from graft donor cells, taken 360 days after TCRalphabeta/CD19-depleted stem cell transplant. These receptors originate from a female patient between 2 and 15 years old who had a stem cell transplant for congenital amegakaryocytic thrombocytopenia, so the T cells may come from the graft donor.

J is TRBJ2-1 and V is TRBV7-9; D is uncertain. Germline CDR1 and CDR2: SEHNR and FQNEAQ (reference sequence). The germline V and J ends were trimmed by 8 bases and 4 bases, with 12 bases remaining between them. The CDR3 has 13 amino acids. The CDR3 DNA is TGTGCCAGCGGAACTGGTACTTACAATGAGCAGTTCTTC. As protein: CASGTGTYNEQFF. Combining the CDR3 with reference TRBV7-9 and TRBJ2-1 gives the whole variable domain DTGVSQNPRHKITKRGQNVTFRCDPISEHNRLYWYRQTLGQGPEFLTYFQNEAQLEKSRLLSDRFSAERPKGSFSTLEIQRTEQGDSAMYLCASGTGTYNEQFFGPGTRLTVL.

The gene calls are TRBV20-1 and TRBJ1-1, with a tentative D call TRBD1 (6 bases). The CDR3 has 19 residues. Germline loops: CDR1 DFQATT, CDR2 SNEGSKA (reference sequence). The V end was cut by 6 bases, the J end by 5 bases, with 34 bases between. CDR3 protein: CSAKLSYRDKYPGTTEAFF. The CDR3 DNA follows: TGCAGTGCAAAGCTCTCGTATCGGGACAAGTATCCGGGTACGACTGAAGCTTTCTTT.

In this sample, this clonotype turned up a few times. The rearrangement uses TRBV7-9 and TRBJ2-2; no firm D call. Deletions cut 1 base from V and 6 bases from J, with 15 bases between. The CDR3 contains 16 residues. The germline V gene encodes CDR1 SEHNR and CDR2 FQNEAQ (reference sequence). CDR3 sequence reads: CASSLGWSSGAGELFF. The CDR3 bases are TGTGCCAGCAGCTTAGGTTGGTCAAGTGGAGCCGGGGAGCTGTTTTTT.

The gene calls are TRBV6-6 and TRBJ2-7, with D uncertain. Germline CDR1 is MNHNY and CDR2 is SVGAGI (reference sequence). This CDR3 contains 13 residues. V gave up 5 bases and J gave up 2 bases, with 10 bases separating them. The CDR3 reads CASSPKGTYEQYF. For the CDR3, the DNA is TGTGCCAGCAGTCCGAAAGGGACCTACGAGCAGTACTTC.

This clonotype was detected many times. V and J are TRBV29-1 and TRBJ2-1; D is possibly TRBD2 (6 bases). This CDR3 contains 15 residues. V lost 6 bases to trimming and J lost 0 bases, with 15 bases between them. Germline lookup yields CDR1 SQVTM and CDR2 ANQGSEA. CDR3 sequence: CSVSRDSSSYNEQFF. The CDR3, as DNA: TGCAGCGTATCCCGGGACTCGAGCTCCTACAATGAGCAGTTCTTC.

This clonotype has a handful of counts. The CDR3 region has the DNA TGTGCCAGCAGTGAAAGGTGGCTAGATAGCTCCTACGAGCAGTACTTC. Translation: CASSERWLDSSYEQYF. The chain combines TRBV2 with TRBJ2-7; D gene unclear. Deletions cut 2 bases from V and 0 bases from J, with 14 bases between. Germline V gives CDR1 SNHLY, CDR2 FYNNEI. The CDR3 sequence is 16 residues long.

This clonotype was picked up many times. V is TRBV12-3 or TRBV12-4 and J is TRBJ2-1; unclear D gene. The germline V and J ends were trimmed by 2 bases and 7 bases, with 12 bases remaining between them. CDR3 size: 14 residues. CDR3 sequence reads: CASSLTRFRNEQFF. The CDR3 DNA is TGTGCCAGCAGTTTAACTCGATTTAGGAATGAGCAGTTCTTC.

As concerns this clonotype: At one boundary the junction diverges from the germline segment, which might be a read error. The chain combines TRBV7-9 with TRBJ2-3, with 7 bases identical to TRBD2. From germline, CDR1 is SEHNR and CDR2 FQNEAQ (reference sequence). This CDR3 spans 16 amino acids. The CDR3 nucleotides read TGTGCCAGCAGCTTAAAGGCTAGCGGAAACACATATACGCAGTATTTT. This translates into CASSLKASGNTYTQYF.

The CDR3 nucleotides are TGTGCCAGCAGTTTTCCGTCAGGGGAGGGTATCTATGGCTACACCTTC. Its translation: CASSFPSGEGIYGYTF. The V call is TRBV12-3 or TRBV12-4, the J call TRBJ1-2; a possible D gene is TRBD1 (6 bases). The V gene lost 3 bases and the J gene lost 4 bases, with 18 bases spanning the gap. The CDR3 has 16 amino acids.

This clonotype turned up a few times. The chain links TRBV29-1 to TRBJ1-1; D gene unclear. There are 18 residues in the CDR3. Germline values: CDR1 SQVTM, CDR2 ANQGSEA. V was clipped by 1 base and J by 0 bases, with 21 bases between them. The CDR3 protein is CSVEVSPRRTSMNTEAFF. The CDR3 bases are TGCAGCGTTGAAGTGTCTCCCAGGCGGACCTCTATGAACACTGAAGCTTTCTTT.

The CDR3 loop is CASTYSRLSSYGYTF. The DNA for the CDR3 is TGTGCCAGCACCTACTCGCGTTTATCCTCCTATGGCTACACCTTC. This sequence joins TRBV6-5 and TRBJ1-2; D not resolved. The CDR3 length is 15 residues. CDR1 and CDR2 from the germline V gene are MNHEY and SVGAGI. Trimming pared 7 bases from V and 4 bases from J, leaving 19 bases between.

This clonotype was observed a handful of times. V usage is TRBV20-1 and J usage is TRBJ2-7; D tentatively reads TRBD1 or TRBD2 (5 bases each). The CDR3 covers 13 residues. V was trimmed by 4 bases and J by 2 bases, leaving 12 bases between them. Per germline, CDR1 DFQATT and CDR2 SNEGSKA (reference sequence). CDR3 region: CSANPGGAYEQYF. DNA for the CDR3: TGCAGTGCTAACCCTGGGGGAGCCTACGAGCAGTACTTC.

CDR3 in amino acids: CASSVGYNYGYTF. The CDR3 region has the DNA TGTGCCAGCAGCGTAGGATACAACTATGGCTACACCTTC. The chain combines TRBV9 with TRBJ1-2; D not resolved. The CDR3 length is 13 residues. Germline V gene data show CDR1 as SGDLS and CDR2 as YYNGEE. Deletions cut 0 bases from V and 2 bases from J, with 5 bases between.

This clonotype was seen a few times. The CDR3 sequence: CASKRTGIGELFF. In DNA form, the CDR3 reads TGTGCCAGCAAAAGGACAGGGATCGGGGAGCTGTTTTTT. The chain recombines TRBV12-3 or TRBV12-4 with TRBJ2-2; 8 positions agree with TRBD1. V dropped 7 bases and J dropped 7; count of bases not matched to a gene: 5. The CDR3 totals 13 residues.

The chain carries TRBV12-3 or TRBV12-4 and TRBJ2-4; weak D call: TRBD1 (5 bases). The CDR3 length is 14 residues. V was trimmed by 6 bases and J by 2 bases, leaving 11 bases between them. This CDR3 is CASSPTDSKNIQYF. CDR3 DNA sequence: TGTGCCAGCAGCCCGACAGACTCCAAAAACATTCAGTACTTC.

The gene calls are TRBV4-2 and TRBJ2-7, with 7 positions matching TRBD1. Germline values: CDR1 LGHNA, CDR2 YNFKEQ. The CDR3 is 17 amino acids. Trimming cost V 4 bases and J 2 bases; bases outside gene matches: 14. CDR3 sequence reads: CASSPGPITGAPYEQYF. As DNA, the CDR3 is TGTGCCAGCAGCCCAGGCCCCATAACAGGGGCCCCCTACGAGCAGTACTTC.

V is TRBV12-3 or TRBV12-4 and J is TRBJ2-5, with D perhaps TRBD2 (5 bases). This CDR3 comprises 17 residues. The V gene lost 3 bases and the J gene lost 7 bases, with 24 bases spanning the gap. The CDR3 sequence: CASSFQMDAGEFGTQYF. The CDR3 DNA follows: TGTGCCAGCAGTTTTCAGATGGACGCCGGGGAATTCGGGACCCAGTACTTC.

This clonotype was found a few times. The rearrangement uses TRBV4-1 and TRBJ2-3; D is undetermined. There are 12 residues in the CDR3. Germline V gene lookup returns CDR1 MGHRA and CDR2 YSYEKL. V lost 1 base to trimming and J lost 6 bases, with 5 bases between them. The CDR3 here is CASSQVGDTQYF. As DNA, the CDR3 is TGCGCCAGCAGCCAAGTTGGTGATACGCAGTATTTT.

With respect to this clonotype: The CDR3 does not close with the conserved phenylalanine or tryptophan, likely indicating a read error. The chain recombines TRBV12-3 or TRBV12-4 with TRBJ1-1, with 7 bases matching TRBD1. This CDR3 has 14 amino acids. V was pared by 6 bases and J by 3 bases, with 7 bases of the junction left unmatched. This CDR3 is CASRTEQGYTEAFS. As DNA, the CDR3 is TGTGCCAGCAGGACCGAACAGGGGTACACTGAAGCTTTCTCT.

This clonotype occurred a few times. V gene TRBV10-3 combines with J gene TRBJ2-3; D may match TRBD1 or TRBD2 (5 bases each). The CDR3 contains 14 residues. V was shortened by 3 bases and J by 2 bases, with 9 bases between the two germline ends. CDR1 is ENHRY and CDR2 is SYGVKD in the germline V gene. The CDR3 sequence: CAISDPGATDTQYF. CDR3 DNA sequence: TGTGCCATCAGTGATCCCGGGGCCACAGATACGCAGTATTTT.

V and J are TRBV5-1 and TRBJ2-1; D possibly corresponds to TRBD1 (6 bases). The length of the CDR3 is 16 residues. V gave up 4 bases and J gave up 6 bases, with 20 bases separating them. Germline lookup yields CDR1 SGHRS and CDR2 YFSETQ. The CDR3 loop is CASSAGDTLRGNEQFF. The CDR3 DNA is TGCGCCAGCAGCGCCGGGGACACTTTGAGGGGCAATGAGCAGTTCTTC.

Worth noting for this clonotype: A read error may explain this, as a much larger clone is one base away. This rearrangement joins TRBV3-1 to TRBJ2-1, with TRBD2 matching over 8 bases. Germline V CDR1 and CDR2: LGHDT, YNNKEL (reference sequence). The CDR3 has 15 amino acids. The CDR3 sequence is CGSSRGLAITNEQFF. The CDR3 coding sequence is TGTGGCAGCAGCCGCGGACTAGCAATCACCAATGAGCAGTTCTTC.

The chain joins TRBV20-1 to TRBJ2-5, with 13 bases lining up with TRBD2. Germline CDR1 DFQATT, CDR2 SNEGSKA (reference sequence). The CDR3 has 16 amino acids. Losses at the gene ends were 3 bases for V and 2 bases for J; bases not matched to a gene: 6. The CDR3 DNA follows: TGCAGTGCTAGCTCTTGGGGACTAGCGGGACAAGAGACCCAGTACTTC. Protein sequence: CSASSWGLAGQETQYF.

This clonotype was detected only a few times. The chain carries TRBV5-1 and TRBJ2-6; D gene uncertain. Germline CDR1 SGHRS, CDR2 YFSETQ. The CDR3 totals 16 residues. V was cut by 1 base and J by 6 bases, with 14 bases left in between. The CDR3 DNA is TGCGCCAGCAGCTTGCCCAAACCCTCAGCGGCCAACGTCCTGACTTTC. Amino acids: CASSLPKPSAANVLTF.

The CDR3 sequence is CASSEAGRDTEAFF. The CDR3 bases are TGTGCCAGCAGTGAGGCAGGGAGGGACACTGAAGCTTTCTTT. The gene calls are TRBV25-1 and TRBJ1-1, with TRBD1 as a possible D gene (5 bases). V was shortened by 3 bases and J by 3 bases, with 11 bases between the two germline ends. The CDR3 runs 14 residues. Germline V gene sequence: CDR1 MGHDK, CDR2 SYGVNS.

The chain combines TRBV4-2 with TRBJ2-7, with 8 bases fitting TRBD2. Germline V lookup: CDR1 LGHNA, CDR2 YNFKEQ. There are 16 residues in the CDR3. V lost 2 bases, J lost 1 base, and 7 bases stayed unmatched. CDR3 bases: TGTGCCAGCAGCCAACTTTCGAGCGGGAGATCCTACGAGCAGTACTTC. Translation: CASSQLSSGRSYEQYF.

The chain couples TRBV5-1 to TRBJ2-2; the match to TRBD1 covers 8 bases. The germline CDR1 and CDR2 sequences are SGHRS and YFSETQ. V was clipped by 5 bases and J by 2 bases; unmatched bases: 5. This CDR3 is 15 amino acids long. CDR3 nucleotide sequence: TGCGCCAGCAGGGTGGACAGGGCCAACACCGGGGAGCTGTTTTTT. Amino acid sequence: CASRVDRANTGELFF.